The entry below gives a single T cell receptor (beta chain) sequence along with its context. The antigen remains undetermined. The data were taken from a study of lymphopenia after photon versus proton radiotherapy. Study results and limitations: After lymphocyte nadir, photon-treated repertoires showed oligoclonal expansion, especially CD8+ Temra.

Trimming left V 3 bases short and J 4 bases short, with 12 bases between. The CDR3 runs 14 residues. Germline loops: CDR1 SEHNR, CDR2 FQNEAQ (reference sequence). Sequencing was performed with immunoSEQ multiplex PCR; in TCRdb, only in-frame clones are kept and a portion is missing. The sample includes several thousand clones, 88% of them seen just once. The sequencing here drew on peripheral blood, taken from a patient treated with photon-based radiotherapy. The TCR comes from an older man with cholangiocarcinoma. This chain joins TRBV7-9 and TRBJ1-1; a possible D gene is TRBD1 (6 bases). The DNA for the CDR3 is TGTGCCAGCAGCTTTCTGACAGGCACCACTGAAGCTTTCTTT. It specifies CASSFLTGTTEAFF.